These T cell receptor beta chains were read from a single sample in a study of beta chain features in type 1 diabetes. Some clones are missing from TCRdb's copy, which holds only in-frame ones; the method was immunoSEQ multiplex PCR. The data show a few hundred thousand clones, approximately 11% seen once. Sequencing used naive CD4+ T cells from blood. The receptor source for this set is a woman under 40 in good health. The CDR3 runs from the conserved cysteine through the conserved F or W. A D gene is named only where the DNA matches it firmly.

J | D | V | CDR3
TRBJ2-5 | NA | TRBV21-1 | CASSREGAKETQYF
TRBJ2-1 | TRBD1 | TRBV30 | CASTGSAYNEQFF
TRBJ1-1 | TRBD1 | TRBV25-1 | CASSGRQGGTEAFF
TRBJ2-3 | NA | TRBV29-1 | CSVEAVPTDTQYF
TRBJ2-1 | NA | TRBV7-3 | CASSSQAGGYNEQFF
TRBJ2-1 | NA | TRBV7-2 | CASSLDSTGSNNEQFF
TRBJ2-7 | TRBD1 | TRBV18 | CASSPPQGAREQYF
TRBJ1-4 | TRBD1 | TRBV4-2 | CASSLTLRSGTGEEKLFF
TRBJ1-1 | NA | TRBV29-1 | CSVVRGMNTEAFF
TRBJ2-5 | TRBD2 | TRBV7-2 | CASSPSSGRQETQYF
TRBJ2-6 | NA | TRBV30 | CAWSHPGGTTGANVLTF
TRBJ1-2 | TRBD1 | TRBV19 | CASGQGYGYTF
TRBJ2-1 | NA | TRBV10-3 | CAIMAPEGIEQFF
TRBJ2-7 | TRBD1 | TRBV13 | CASSYGTATYEQYF
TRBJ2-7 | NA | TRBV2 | CASSEAPSRGAFSYEQYF
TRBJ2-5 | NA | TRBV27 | CASSFRSPTTETQYF
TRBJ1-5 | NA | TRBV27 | CASSSAAGTGQPQHF
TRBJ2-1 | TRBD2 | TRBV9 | CASSLGTSGIPRISYNEQFF
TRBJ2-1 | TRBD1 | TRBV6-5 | CASSYPRTGYNEQFF
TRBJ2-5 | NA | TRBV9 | CASSVTGGAQETQYF
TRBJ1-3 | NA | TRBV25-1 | CASSQKAGTGNTIYF
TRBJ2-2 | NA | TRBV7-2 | CASSLFQGNTGELFF
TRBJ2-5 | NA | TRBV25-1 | CASSKTEETQYF
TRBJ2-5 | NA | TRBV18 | CASSQSETQYF
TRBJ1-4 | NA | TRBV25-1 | CASSPLSTNEKLFF
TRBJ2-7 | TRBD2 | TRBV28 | CASRTGLAEAYEQYF
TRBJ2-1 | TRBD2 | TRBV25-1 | CASSEFLAGGWEQFF
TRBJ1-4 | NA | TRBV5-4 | CASSLSVNGDEKLFF
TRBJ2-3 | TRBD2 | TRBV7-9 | CASSLGAGGPDTQYF
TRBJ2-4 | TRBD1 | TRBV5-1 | CASSPQGAGNIQYF
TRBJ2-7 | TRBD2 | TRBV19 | CASRSSGTSGAEQYF
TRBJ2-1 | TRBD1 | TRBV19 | CASSVPGTGHNEQFF
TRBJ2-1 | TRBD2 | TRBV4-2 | CASSQGRLAEYNEQFF
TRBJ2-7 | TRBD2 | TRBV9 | CASSAGLAGSPYEQYF
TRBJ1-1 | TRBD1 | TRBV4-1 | CASSQEMAIRGIPTEAFF
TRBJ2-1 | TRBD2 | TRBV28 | CASSSTSVRFNEQFF
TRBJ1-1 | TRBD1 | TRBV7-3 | CASSSTGGRGLNTEAFF
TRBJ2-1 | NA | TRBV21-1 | CASSPTRMLTFTKGQSDNEQFF
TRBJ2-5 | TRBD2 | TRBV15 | CATSNRSGRWQETQYF
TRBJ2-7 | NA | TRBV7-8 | CASSSSRENPYEQYF
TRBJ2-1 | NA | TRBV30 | CAWRWGGARHEQFF
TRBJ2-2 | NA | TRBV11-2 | CASSFGGTFTGELFF
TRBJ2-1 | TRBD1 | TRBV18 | CASSPPGTGVNNEQFF
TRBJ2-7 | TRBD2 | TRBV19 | CASSIASGPSYEQYF
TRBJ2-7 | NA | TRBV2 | CASSDLPSHEQYF
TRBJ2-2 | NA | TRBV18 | CASSPPQGLNTGELFF
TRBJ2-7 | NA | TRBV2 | CASSINYEQYF
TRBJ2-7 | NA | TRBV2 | CASRTTGGEQYF
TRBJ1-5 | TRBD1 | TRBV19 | CATWTGFGNQPQHF
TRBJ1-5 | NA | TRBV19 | CASSIGGARNQPQHF
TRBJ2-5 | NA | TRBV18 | CASSPQGRETQYF
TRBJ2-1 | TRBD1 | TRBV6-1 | CASRAQGFSYNEQFF
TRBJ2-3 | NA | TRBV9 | CASSVGIAVDADTQYF
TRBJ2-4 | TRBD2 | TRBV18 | CASSRGTSGSDIQYF
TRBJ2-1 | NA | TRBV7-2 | CASSLAGAFMSSYNEQFF
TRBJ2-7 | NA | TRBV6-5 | CASSYSRTAGYEQYF
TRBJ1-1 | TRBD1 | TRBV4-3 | CASSQATGDTEAFF